This T cell receptor (beta chain) was sequenced for a study of blood T cell repertoires in COVID-19. Data came from immunoSEQ multiplex PCR; TCRdb stores just in-frame clones and leaves some out. The sample holds 200,000 to 250,000 clones, almost 90% seen once. This CDR3 is 14 amino acids long. V was shortened by 4 bases and J by 8 bases, with 15 bases between the two germline ends. Germline CDR1 reads SGHNT; CDR2 reads YYREEE (reference sequence). The genes are TRBV5-4 and TRBJ1-4; D is uncertain. Source material: peripheral blood. The sequence was collected from a woman aged 60-70 years with acute or convalescent COVID-19. The CDR3 nucleotides are TGTGCCAGCAGCCCAGGCGGGGTTCGGGAAAAACTGTTTTTT. It yields the protein CASSPGGVREKLFF.